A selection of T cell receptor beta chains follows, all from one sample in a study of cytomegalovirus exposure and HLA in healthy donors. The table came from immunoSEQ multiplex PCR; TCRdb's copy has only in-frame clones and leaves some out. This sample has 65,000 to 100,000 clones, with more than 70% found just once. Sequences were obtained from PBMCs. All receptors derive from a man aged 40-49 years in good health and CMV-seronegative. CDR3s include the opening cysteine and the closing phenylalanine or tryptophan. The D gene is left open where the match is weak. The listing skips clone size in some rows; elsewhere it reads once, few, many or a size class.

CSVGQVNTEAFF TGCAGCGTGGGACAGGTGAACACTGAAGCTTTCTTT TRBJ1-1 TRBV29-1 12 - TRBD1
CASRGGDSPLHF TGTGCCAGCAGAGGGGGGGATTCACCCCTCCACTTT TRBJ1-6 TRBV6-6 12 - -
CASAKGRERDEQFF TGTGCCAGCGCTAAGGGCAGAGAGAGGGATGAGCAGTTCTTC TRBJ2-1 TRBV27 14 - -
CASSYSFSRSYEQYF TGTGCCAGCAGTTACTCGTTTAGCCGGTCCTACGAGCAGTACTTC TRBJ2-7 TRBV6-5 15 - -
CASSLGQGGGTQYF TGTGCCAGCAGCTTGGGACAGGGGGGGGGTACGCAGTATTTT TRBJ2-3 TRBV5-6 14 - TRBD1
CASSYASGRGWDEQYF TGTGCCAGCAGTTATGCTAGCGGGAGAGGGTGGGACGAGCAGTACTTC TRBJ2-7 TRBV27 16 few TRBD2
CASSVIRTAGSYGYTF TGTGCCAGCAGTGTCATTAGGACAGCCGGTAGCTATGGCTACACCTTC TRBJ1-2 TRBV6-1 16 few -
CASSWWAPGQQETQYF TGTGCCAGCAGCTGGTGGGCCCCGGGACAGCAAGAGACCCAGTACTTC TRBJ2-5 TRBV5-6 16 - TRBD1
CASSQSGQGSSPLHF TGTGCCAGCAGTCAATCGGGACAGGGGAGCTCACCCCTCCACTTT TRBJ1-6 TRBV6-5 15 - TRBD1
CASSQDGTGVTGELFF TGTGCCAGCAGCCAAGACGGGACAGGGGTCACCGGGGAGCTGTTTTTT TRBJ2-2 TRBV4-2 16 - TRBD1
CASSGRQGALQNTEAFF TGTGCCAGCAGTGGTAGACAGGGGGCCCTCCAGAACACTGAAGCTTTCTTT TRBJ1-1 TRBV6-1 17 few TRBD1
CASSLSPQGTNEKLFF TGCGCCAGCAGCTTGTCCCCTCAGGGGACTAATGAAAAACTGTTTTTT TRBJ1-4 TRBV5-1 16 - -
CAWSSQITSGVINEQFF TGTGCCTGGAGTTCTCAAATAACTAGCGGGGTAATAAATGAGCAGTTCTTC TRBJ2-1 TRBV30 17 - TRBD2
CASSDPTGTYEQYF TGCGCCAGCAGCGACCCGACAGGGACCTACGAGCAGTACTTC TRBJ2-7 TRBV5-1 14 - TRBD1
CASSPDRGMNTEAFF TGCGCCAGCAGCCCGGACAGGGGGATGAACACTGAAGCTTTCTTT TRBJ1-1 TRBV5-1 15 - TRBD1
CASSLEGAFREAFF TGCGCCAGCAGCTTGGAGGGGGCATTCAGGGAAGCTTTCTTT TRBJ1-1 TRBV5-1 14 few TRBD1
CASSYGVIGGGYTF TGTGCCAGCAGTTACGGGGTGATAGGAGGTGGCTACACCTTC TRBJ1-2 TRBV6-5 14 - -
CASSLYQGYSGANVLTF TGTGCCAGCAGTTTATATCAGGGGTACTCTGGGGCCAACGTCCTGACTTTC TRBJ2-6 TRBV28 17 - -
CASSEDRVTGELFF TGTGCCAGCAGTGAAGACAGAGTTACCGGGGAGCTGTTTTTT TRBJ2-2 TRBV2 14 - -
CASSYRGRVNEKLFF TGTGCCAGCAGCTACAGGGGCCGCGTTAATGAAAAACTGTTTTTT TRBJ1-4 TRBV7-9 15 - TRBD1
CASSPTPIQGNYGYTF TGTGCCAGCAGCCCTACCCCTATACAGGGCAACTATGGCTACACCTTC TRBJ1-2 TRBV11-2 16 - -
CASSTLTGGGTEAFF TGTGCCAGTAGTACCTTGACAGGGGGCGGGACTGAAGCTTTCTTT TRBJ1-1 TRBV19 15 - TRBD1
CASRLLGQGTDTQYF TGTGCCAGCAGACTACTCGGACAGGGGACAGATACGCAGTATTTT TRBJ2-3 TRBV28 15 - TRBD1
CASSALDIWGTDTQYF TGTGCCAGCAGCGCCCTGGACATTTGGGGCACAGATACGCAGTATTTT TRBJ2-3 TRBV9 16 once -
CASRRAGAKNIQYF TGTGCCAGCAGAAGAGCGGGAGCCAAAAACATTCAGTACTTC TRBJ2-4 TRBV6-5 14 - -
CASRGLGTGGSPLHF TGTGCCAGCAGGGGGTTGGGGACAGGGGGTTCACCCCTCCACTTT TRBJ1-6 TRBV28 15 few TRBD1
CASRGQNSNQPQHF TGTGCCAGCAGGGGACAGAATAGCAATCAGCCCCAGCATTTT TRBJ1-5 TRBV6-6 14 once TRBD1
CASSPVRGYVNTEAFF TGTGCCAGCAGCCCGGTCAGGGGCTACGTGAACACTGAAGCTTTCTTT TRBJ1-1 TRBV5-4 16 - -
CASSVGSGTGIHEQYF TGCGCCAGCAGCGTGGGCTCCGGGACAGGGATCCACGAGCAGTACTTC TRBJ2-7 TRBV5-1 16 - TRBD1
CASSLTGQGNQPQHF TGTGCCAGCAGCTTAACTGGACAGGGGAATCAGCCCCAGCATTTT TRBJ1-5 TRBV7-9 15 - TRBD1